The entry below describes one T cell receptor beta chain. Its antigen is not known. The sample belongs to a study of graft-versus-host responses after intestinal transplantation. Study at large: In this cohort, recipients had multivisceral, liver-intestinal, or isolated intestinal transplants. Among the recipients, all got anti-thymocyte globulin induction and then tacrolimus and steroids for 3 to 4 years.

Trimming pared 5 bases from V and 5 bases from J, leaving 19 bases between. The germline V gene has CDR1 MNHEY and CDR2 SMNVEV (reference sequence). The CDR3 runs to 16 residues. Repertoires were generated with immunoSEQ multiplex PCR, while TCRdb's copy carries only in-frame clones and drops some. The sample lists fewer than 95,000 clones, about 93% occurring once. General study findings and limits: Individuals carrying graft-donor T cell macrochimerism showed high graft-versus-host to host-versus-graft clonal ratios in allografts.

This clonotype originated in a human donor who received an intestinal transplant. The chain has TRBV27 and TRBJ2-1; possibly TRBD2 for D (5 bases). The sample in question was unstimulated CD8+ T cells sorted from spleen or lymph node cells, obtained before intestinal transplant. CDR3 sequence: CASSPFGRVTNNEQFF. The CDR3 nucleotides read TGTGCCAGCAGTCCCTTTGGGCGGGTAACTAACAATGAGCAGTTCTTC.